This entry is about one TCR beta chain. No cognate antigen has been identified for it. No per-base quality is available; no much larger clone lies one base away. The sample originates from a study of cytomegalovirus exposure and HLA in healthy donors (dated by TCRdb to 2016 to 2017). Turning to the overall study: In an earlier analysis of around 540 of the donors, approximately 300 Gb of sequence data and about 110 million unique TCR beta sequences from 150 million to 200 million T cells were reported. Roughly 300 gigabases of sequencing data and approximately 80 million unique TCR sequences were included in an early release covering over 600 HLA-typed donors. Among the approximately 430 genotyped donors, about 83% belonged to the genetic ancestry cluster associated with self-reported Caucasian donors. The study aimed to test whether signatures of past pathogen exposure could be identified by cataloging public T cell receptors. Using immunosequencing, the study profiled T cell repertoires from about 610 subjects and related those repertoires to cytomegalovirus serostatus. In addition to the first cohort of 666 subjects, a separate validation cohort of under 150 different subjects was used. To predict cytomegalovirus infection status, the study combined high-throughput TCR immunosequencing, statistical association of individual TCRs with disease status, and machine learning. A later analysis re-examined previously published TCR beta repertoires from roughly 720 donors and added high-resolution HLA genotyping to investigate patterns of TCR occurrence. Rather than using new phenotypic data, the later analysis identified candidate immune exposures from TCR beta sequences and from how often those sequences occurred across donors. An earlier analysis of 587 of the donors used high-throughput TCR beta sequencing to judge whether each TCR beta V gene segment behaved as functional or pseudogenic. Alongside the repertoire data, information on donor age, sex, ethnicity and CMV serostatus was compiled. Genome-wide SNP genotypes for about 65% of the roughly 670 donors were used in a later genetic analysis, which treated that subset as a discovery cohort. All discovery cohort repertoires had been generated on a single sequencing platform. Both class I and class II loci were covered by HLA typing, at four-digit resolution. Typing coverage varied by locus: about 629-630 donors for A, B, C, DRB1 and DQB1; more than 500 for DQA1; about 570 for DPA1; roughly 450 for DPB1. Five DR-DQ haplotypes were treated as single units for association and clustering because of strong linkage in the cohort. On average, 235,054 unique TCR beta nucleotide sequences were sequenced per donor among a few hundred genotyped donors of the cohort, with roughly 20% of those sequences being non-productive. Beyond this particular receptor, the publication reports: In vitro tests confirmed that a few of the cytomegalovirus-associated TCR beta chains recognize cytomegalovirus antigens. A later analysis reported that several top co-occurrence clusters appeared linked to parvovirus B19, influenza, CMV and Epstein-Barr virus. A later analysis found that HLA-associated TCR beta chains were more clonally expanded and had lower generation probabilities than equally common non-associated chains. CMV serostatus was the only immune exposure information available for the cohort. In this cohort, only TCR beta chains were sequenced, and detectable features were limited by the absence of alpha or paired-chain data. Because counts were too low, roughly 18 rarely observed V segments, including chromosome 9 orphons, were left out of the earlier analysis of some 640 of the donors. Compared with the roughly 700-donor mean, donors in an Asian-associated ancestry cluster had fewer N-insertions in productive TCRs, according to a later genetic analysis. A later analysis associated 17,000 or so TCR beta sequences with specific HLA alleles at a false discovery rate of 0.05. In both the original and validation cohorts, the classifier was reported to diagnose cytomegalovirus status with high specificity and sensitivity. When HLA alleles, especially DR and DQ, strongly co-occurred, TCR associations were difficult to assign to individual alleles. Correlated functional status among segregating V segments might reflect linkage disequilibrium, but an unknown experimental factor could not be ruled out. Most TCR sequences were observed very rarely across donors, whereas some public TCRs were present in many individuals. The authors suggested that the approach could potentially be extended to other disease states and immunological phenotypes. The study gave a list of about 160 TCR beta chains associated with cytomegalovirus. Broadly in line with IMGT annotations, most TCR beta V segments showed up in productive rearrangements about 87% or about 30% of the time in an earlier analysis of approximately 600 of the donors. An association between a missense DCLRE1C variant and V-gene and J-gene trimming of TCR beta chains was found in a later genetic analysis and replicated in an independent cohort. A further reported finding was that TCR beta sequences accurately predicted the HLA-A and HLA-B alleles for most subjects in the first cohort. Some IMGT-functional V segments, including TRBV6-2 and TRBV6-3, could not be told apart with the 87-base-pair reads, so those segments were excluded. According to a later analysis, most CMV-associated TCR beta chains appeared to be HLA-restricted, and the HLA associations seemed to be driven largely by CMV exposure. The sequencing pipeline was judged likely to have produced a cluster of highly shared sequence variants as a technical artifact. Roughly uniform sequencing depth across donors was assumed in presence/absence analyses, although this assumption may not hold. A later analysis found that TCR association rates varied across HLA loci, with DRB1 alleles showing the most associated TCRs and HLA-C alleles the fewest. Because some donors lacked HLA typing at each locus, the association tests relied only on the typed subset.

The cohort comprised 670 or so healthy bone marrow donors. All cohort members were sampled while nominally healthy, although unrecorded immune exposures were likely present. The donor tested CMV seronegative and was one of the 352 seronegative cohort members. Every donor gave a peripheral blood sample, and the peripheral blood mononuclear cells from that sample were used for TCR beta sequencing. Genomic DNA extraction from the blood cell samples was performed with the Qiagen DNeasy Blood Extraction Kit. The CDR3, from cysteine to phenylalanine, totals 14 residues. The sequence is cut down to CDR3 DNA, 42 bases in frame from base 1. Trimming removed 3 bases from V and 7 bases from J, leaving 13 bases between the germline ends. CDR1 and CDR2, looked up from the germline V gene, are WSHSY and SAAADI. Receptor amplification or capture employed the immunoSEQ multiplex PCR assay. The multiplex PCR relied on a mix of 60 forward primers for TCR Vbeta segments and 13 reverse primers for TCR Jbeta segments. A multiplex PCR assay on genomic DNA amplified the CDR3 region of rearranged TCR beta genes. The amplified TCR beta libraries were sequenced on the Illumina HiSeq System as 87-base-pair reads. On the study's bioinformatics: A later analysis counted 75 million to 100 million unique TCR beta chains across the roughly 700 repertoires, and 10 million to 11 million of these chains were shared by at least two donors. To remove PCR and sequencing errors, raw reads were error-corrected and collapsed into unique sequences using a nearest-neighbor algorithm that merged closely related sequences. Alignment of CDR3 sequences to IMGT reference sequences was used to assign V, D and J gene segments. For a sequence to be retained, a match of at least six nucleotides was required to both a V gene segment and a J gene segment. Rearrangements were classified as productive when the CDR3 lacked stop codons and remained in frame with V and J, and all other rearrangements were classified as non-productive. Following IMGT convention, CDR3 was defined as the stretch from the second conserved V-encoded cysteine to the conserved J-encoded phenylalanine. The earlier analysis of more than 450 of the donors excluded sequences that lacked an unambiguous match to a single V gene segment. An earlier analysis of fewer than 650 of the donors classified V segments as functional when productive rearrangements were above 56.7% and as segregating when the standard deviation between donors was above 5%. A statistical classification framework was built to diagnose cytomegalovirus status from the catalog of TCR beta chain sequences. In a later analysis, TCR nucleotide sequences were compared against IMGT/GENE-DB human TR gene sequences so that V and J genes could be assigned. A later analysis assigned CDR3 sequences and most-parsimonious VDJ recombination scenarios with the TCRdist pipeline. In a later analysis, each TCR beta chain was defined by its CDR3 amino acid sequence together with its V-gene family, and reads lacking a unique V-gene family were excluded. A later analysis removed roughly 590 highly shared, low-generation-probability nucleotide sequences to deal with suspected cross-contamination and a sequencing artifact. In a later analysis, a clonal expansion index was calculated for each public chain from normalized within-repertoire ranks of inferred template counts. In a later analysis, generation probabilities were computed using a VDJ recombination model fitted to out-of-frame rearrangements, and the results were checked against IGoR. Hypergeometric tests were used in a later analysis to score TCR-TCR, TCR-HLA and TCR-CMV co-occurrence, with a repertoire-size bias correction applied to the TCR pairs. To estimate false discovery rates, a later analysis permuted the HLA or CMV assignments 20 times. A later analysis grouped co-occurring TCRs with DBSCAN, adding TCRdist sequence similarity when clustering within HLA-allele-positive subsets. Co-occurrence clustering excluded repertoires with fewer than 30,000 or more than 120,000 public chains, plus five with anomalous nucleotide sharing. In TCRdb, the immuneACCESS table is reduced to in-frame sequences with V and J assigned. These tables do not hold every clone; where another copy was compared, an unresolved V gene accounts for under half, and the others remain unexplained. V and J calls and clone size are those listed in that table; D and trimming were worked out from the DNA. This sample lists fewer than 250,000 clones; roughly 80% were detected once. The top ten constitute approximately 2.9% of the sample.

The rearranged segments are TRBV10-2 and TRBJ1-5; the D gene is perhaps TRBD1, on 5 matching bases. Specimen: PBMCs. This TCR was sampled from a man aged 25 to 40 in good health and CMV-seronegative. The DNA reads as follows: TGCGCCAGCAGTGATGCGGGGGGTGGACAGCCCCAGCATTTT. Its translation is CASSDAGGGQPQHF.